These 25 T cell receptor beta chains were sequenced from one sample in a study of blood T cell repertoires in COVID-19. Using immunoSEQ multiplex PCR, the repertoire was profiled, and TCRdb retains in-frame clones only, with some absent. The data show hundreds of thousands of clones, with just under 90% seen just once and approximately 1.1% held by the top ten. Sequenced: PBMCs or T cells enriched from blood (not recorded which). The source is a man aged 25 to 40 who had recovered from COVID-19.

The rearrangement joins TRBV30 to TRBJ2-4, with a tentative D call TRBD2 (7 bases). The V end was cut by 5 bases, the J end by 4 bases, with 18 bases between. The CDR3 consists of 15 residues. Germline-derived CDR1 and CDR2 are GTSNPN and SVGIG (reference sequence). The CDR3 loop is CAWPKRGGRKNIQYF. The CDR3 DNA reads as TGTGCCTGGCCTAAAAGGGGGGGGAGGAAAAACATTCAGTACTTC.

The rearrangement joins TRBV9 to TRBJ1-1; possibly TRBD1 for D (6 bases). The CDR3 contains 14 residues. CDR1 SGDLS and CDR2 YYNGEE come from the germline V gene. V was shortened by 1 base and J by 5 bases, with 12 bases between the two germline ends. The CDR3 protein is CASSVKGEQTEAFF. In DNA, the CDR3 is TGTGCCAGCAGCGTAAAGGGGGAGCAGACTGAAGCTTTCTTT.

This chain links TRBV3-1 (or the pseudogene TRBV3-2) with TRBJ2-5; 7 positions match TRBD1. CDR3 length: 15 residues. After removal of 3 bases from V and 3 bases from J, the junction contained 7 bases not matched to a gene. Germline V gene data show CDR1 as LGHDT and CDR2 as YNNKEL (reference sequence). The chain's CDR3 is CASSHRQGWKETQYF. DNA of the CDR3: TGTGCCAGCAGCCATCGACAGGGCTGGAAAGAGACCCAGTACTTC.

The chain links TRBV28 to TRBJ1-5; D gene ambiguous. CDR1 MDHEN and CDR2 SYDVKM come from the germline V gene. There are 16 residues in the CDR3. The V end lost 7 bases, the J end lost 1 base, and 17 bases lay between the germline ends. CDR3 DNA: TGTGCCAGCACCACCCCCGCCTATAAAAGCAATCAGCCCCAGCATTTT. This codes for CASTTPAYKSNQPQHF.

V is TRBV4-1 and J is TRBJ2-7; 8 nucleotides align to TRBD2. J lost 6 bases, V lost 0 bases, and 13 bases had no gene match. CDR1 and CDR2 (germline): MGHRA, YSYEKL. The CDR3 runs 17 residues. The DNA of the CDR3 is TGCGCCAGCAGCCAAGATTTAGTCCGGACTAGCTTCGCCGAGCAGTACTTC. It yields the protein CASSQDLVRTSFAEQYF.

This clone was seen only once. The rearrangement uses TRBV9 and TRBJ2-7; 9 bases agree with TRBD2. The CDR3 loop spans 14 amino acids. V shed 3 bases and J 5 bases; nucleotides not matched to a gene: 6. Germline V CDR1 and CDR2: SGDLS, YYNGEE. The CDR3 nucleotides read TGTGCCAGCAGCGCAAGCGGGGGGCAAGACGAGCAGTACTTC. Protein sequence: CASSASGGQDEQYF.

The chain employs TRBV3-1 (or the pseudogene TRBV3-2) and TRBJ2-5; 15 bases line up with TRBD2. Germline loops: CDR1 LGHDT, CDR2 YNNKEL (reference sequence). This CDR3 spans 19 amino acids. Trimming removed 4 bases from V and 3 bases from J; junction bases left unmatched: 12. CDR3 amino acids: CASSRRLGLAGGPEETQYF. CDR3 sequence (DNA): TGTGCCAGCAGCCGAAGACTCGGACTAGCGGGAGGGCCAGAAGAGACCCAGTACTTC.

The J gene is TRBJ2-7, the V gene TRBV28; D perhaps matches TRBD2 (6 bases). This CDR3 has 13 amino acids. Germline values: CDR1 MDHEN, CDR2 SYDVKM. Trimming took off 8 bases at V and 2 bases at J, with 13 bases between the two ends. The CDR3 nucleotides read TGTGCCAGCGGGGGAGGTCTAGCCTACGAGCAGTACTTC. The encoded protein is CASGGGLAYEQYF.

The chain has TRBV2 and TRBJ2-1; D uncertain. The germline V and J ends were trimmed by 0 bases and 9 bases, with 6 bases remaining between them. The CDR3 spans 12 residues. Germline loops: CDR1 SNHLY, CDR2 FYNNEI. The CDR3 loop is CASSEARGEQFF. CDR3 sequence (DNA): TGTGCCAGCAGTGAAGCGCGTGGTGAGCAGTTCTTC.

This chain connects TRBV14 to TRBJ2-3; D may be TRBD2 (6 bases). V gave up 4 bases and J gave up 4 bases, with 18 bases separating them. This CDR3 has 16 amino acids. Germline V lookup: CDR1 SGHDN, CDR2 FVKESK. The CDR3 here is CASSRGRRDDADTQYF. The CDR3 DNA reads as TGTGCCAGCAGCCGTGGGCGGAGGGATGACGCAGATACGCAGTATTTT.

The rearrangement uses TRBV14 and TRBJ2-2; 9 bases are a match to TRBD2. Looked up from germline, CDR1 is SGHDN and CDR2 is FVKESK. J gave up 3 bases and V 0 bases, and 8 bases lay outside the gene matches. This CDR3 has 18 residues. The CDR3 DNA follows: TGTGCCAGCAGCCAAGATTGGGCTAGCGGGGCCTACACCGGGGAGCTGTTTTTT. As protein: CASSQDWASGAYTGELFF.

J is TRBJ2-7 and V is TRBV20-1; D remains unclear. The CDR3 totals 11 residues. Trimming shortened V by 3 bases and J by 7 bases, and 10 bases separated the two germline ends. Germline lookup yields CDR1 DFQATT and CDR2 SNEGSKA (reference sequence). DNA for the CDR3: TGCAGTGCTAGTCTCCTCTTTGAGCAGTACTTC. It is translated as CSASLLFEQYF.

V and J are TRBV28 and TRBJ2-7, with D tentatively TRBD2 (5 bases). Germline CDR1 reads MDHEN; CDR2 reads SYDVKM. There are 14 residues in the CDR3. Between the trimmed V and J ends, which lost 3 bases and 0 bases, there was a span of 9 bases. DNA of the CDR3: TGTGCCAGCAGTTTCAGGACTGGCTCCTACGAGCAGTACTTC. Translating gives CASSFRTGSYEQYF.

This clone was detected once. V is TRBV27 and J is TRBJ2-6, with 7 bases that match TRBD1. CDR3 length: 16 residues. Germline V gives CDR1 MNHEY, CDR2 SMNVEV (reference sequence). The V segment lost 5 bases and the J segment 2 bases; nucleotides outside the gene matches: 6. CDR3 in DNA: TGTGCCAGCAGTACAGGGGTCCCCGCTGGGGCCAACGTCCTGACTTTC. Amino acids: CASSTGVPAGANVLTF.

This clone has more than one count but fewer than ten. The chain joins TRBV19 to TRBJ1-3; 7 bases are shared with TRBD1. The germline V gene has CDR1 LNHDA and CDR2 SQIVND (reference sequence). With 3 bases clipped from V and 2 bases from J, the junction kept 4 bases outside the gene matches. The CDR3 extends over 15 amino acids. CDR3 DNA: TGTGCCAGTAGTATTACAGGGGAAACTGGAAACACCATATATTTT. It encodes CASSITGETGNTIYF. The full variable domain, its missing parts supplied by reference TRBV19 and TRBJ1-3, is DGGITQSPKYLFRKEGQNVTLSCEQNLNHDAMYWYRQDPGQGLRLIYYSQIVNDFQKGDIAEGYSVSREKKESFPLTVTSAQKNPTAFYLCASSITGETGNTIYFGEGSWLTVV.

The gene calls are TRBV7-9 and TRBJ2-2, with a tentative D call TRBD1 (6 bases). The CDR3 is 15 residues long. Trimming removed 1 base at V and 3 bases at J, with 9 bases between. Per the germline V gene, CDR1 is SEHNR and CDR2 is FQNEAQ (reference sequence). CDR3 DNA sequence: TGTGCCAGCAGCTTAGGTTCAGGGGACACCGGGGAGCTGTTTTTT. Translated, it gives CASSLGSGDTGELFF.

The chain uses TRBV4-1 and TRBJ2-7; weak D call: TRBD2 (6 bases). The CDR3 has 16 residues. Per the germline V gene, CDR1 is MGHRA and CDR2 is YSYEKL. V lost 4 bases and J lost 3, with 19 bases in between. As DNA, the CDR3 is TGCGCCAGCAGCCTTTGGGGGGAAGGGCCCGTCTACGAGCAGTACTTC. Translated, it gives CASSLWGEGPVYEQYF.

This chain joins TRBV7-2 and TRBJ1-2; D unresolved. CDR1 SGHTA and CDR2 FQGNSA come from the germline V gene. The CDR3 spans 14 residues. The V end lost 2 bases, the J end lost 5 bases, and 12 bases lay between the germline ends. The CDR3 DNA follows: TGTGCCAGCAGCTTAAGTACAAACCCGTATGGCTACACCTTC. Amino acid sequence: CASSLSTNPYGYTF.

The chain combines TRBV24-1 with TRBJ1-2, with D perhaps TRBD1 (5 bases). The CDR3 totals 14 residues. Trimming removed 3 bases from V and 0 bases from J, with 7 bases in between. Germline CDR1 and CDR2: KGHDR and SFDVKD. This chain's CDR3 is CATSDLTANYGYTF. CDR3 DNA: TGTGCCACCAGTGATCTGACAGCTAACTATGGCTACACCTTC.

The chain combines TRBV7-8 with TRBJ2-5; 8 nucleotides align to TRBD2. The CDR3 is 16 amino acids. The germline gives CDR1 SGHVS, CDR2 FQNEAQ. V dropped 5 bases and J dropped 5; count of bases not matched to a gene: 13. The CDR3 loop reads CASSRNGRGPEETQYF. DNA for the CDR3: TGTGCCAGCAGCCGCAACGGGAGGGGTCCGGAGGAGACCCAGTACTTC.

The CDR3 DNA follows: TGTGCCAGCAAAATTTGGAGGGGTTTTACCGCTAATGAAAAACTGTTTTTT. This gives the protein CASKIWRGFTANEKLFF. The rearrangement uses TRBV5-6 and TRBJ1-4, with a weak D call TRBD1 (5 bases). CDR1 and CDR2 (germline): SGHDT, YYEEEE. Deletions cut 6 bases from V and 3 bases from J, with 21 bases between. The CDR3 length is 17 residues.

This chain uses TRBV7-2 with TRBJ2-1; D is unclear. Germline CDR1 SGHTA, CDR2 FQGNSA. The CDR3 runs to 15 residues. The V end was cut by 1 base, the J end by 0 bases, with 7 bases between. The CDR3 protein is CASSLGVRSYNEQFF. Here the CDR3 DNA reads TGTGCCAGCAGCTTAGGCGTTCGCTCCTACAATGAGCAGTTCTTC.

This clone has only one observation. The chain links TRBV5-4 to TRBJ2-7, with 10 bases that match TRBD2. The V segment lost 4 bases and the J segment 1 base; nucleotides outside the gene matches: 17. The germline V gene has CDR1 SGHNT and CDR2 YYREEE (reference sequence). The CDR3 runs to 19 residues. The CDR3 reads CASSPGVGSLAGRSYEQYF. Here the CDR3 DNA reads TGTGCCAGCAGCCCGGGAGTAGGATCACTAGCGGGACGATCCTACGAGCAGTACTTC.

The chain uses TRBV7-2 and TRBJ2-5, with a weak D call TRBD1 (7 bases). CDR1 and CDR2 from the germline V gene are SGHTA and FQGNSA. The CDR3 length is 14 residues. The V gene lost 7 bases and the J gene lost 5 bases, with 17 bases spanning the gap. CDR3 loop: CASTLGPGGETQYF. CDR3 bases: TGTGCCAGCACCCTCGGGCCAGGGGGGGAGACCCAGTACTTC.

The CDR3 sequence is CASSLNTGQTFGYTF. CDR3 nucleotide sequence: TGTGCCAGCAGCTTAAATACGGGACAGACCTTTGGCTACACCTTC. The chain uses TRBV7-2 and TRBJ1-2; 7 bases align to TRBD1. The CDR3 spans 15 residues. Looked up from germline, CDR1 is SGHTA and CDR2 is FQGNSA. Trimming removed 2 bases from V and 7 bases from J; junction bases left unmatched: 10.